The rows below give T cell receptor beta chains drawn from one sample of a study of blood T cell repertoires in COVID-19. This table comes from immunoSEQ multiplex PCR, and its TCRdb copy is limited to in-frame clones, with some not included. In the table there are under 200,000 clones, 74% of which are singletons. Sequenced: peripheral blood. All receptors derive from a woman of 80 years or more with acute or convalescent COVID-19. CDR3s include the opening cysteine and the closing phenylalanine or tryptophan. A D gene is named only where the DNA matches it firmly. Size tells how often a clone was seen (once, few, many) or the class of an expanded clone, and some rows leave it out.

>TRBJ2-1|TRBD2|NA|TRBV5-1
TGCGCCAGCAGCTCCCTGGGGGGACTAGCGGCCTACAATGAGCAGTTCTTC
CASSSLGGLAAYNEQFF
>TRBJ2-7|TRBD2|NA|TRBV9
TGTGCCAGCAGCGACAAGACTAGCGGGATCCCCGAGCAGTACTTC
CASSDKTSGIPEQYF
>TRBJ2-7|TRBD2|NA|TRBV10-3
TGTGCCATCAGTGAGCCGGAGGGCGGCGGGAGCTCCTCCGAGCAGTACTTC
CAISEPEGGGSSSEQYF
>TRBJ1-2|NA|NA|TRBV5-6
TGTGCCAGCAGCTTGGAACGCAGGGATGGCTACACCTTC
CASSLERRDGYTF
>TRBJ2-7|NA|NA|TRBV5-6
TGTGCCAGCAGCTTTTTTCCGACTAGTCAGCAGTACTTC
CASSFFPTSQQYF
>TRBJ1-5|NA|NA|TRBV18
TGTGCCAGCTCACCAGCCCGCCAGAACTACAATCAGCCCCAGCATTTT
CASSPARQNYNQPQHF
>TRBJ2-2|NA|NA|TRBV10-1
TGCGCCAGCAGTGGAATACAGGGCGGGGAGCTGTTTTTT
CASSGIQGGELFF
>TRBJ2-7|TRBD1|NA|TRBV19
TGTGCCAGTAGTGAAAGGACGGGGACAGGGATGAACGAGCAGTACTTC
CASSERTGTGMNEQYF
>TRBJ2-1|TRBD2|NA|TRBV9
TGTGCCAGCAGCGTAGGGACTAGCGGGGTCCCCTACAATGAGCAGTTCTTC
CASSVGTSGVPYNEQFF
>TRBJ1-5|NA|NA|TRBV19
TGTGCCAGTAGTATAGGAGGTAGAGGTCAGCCCCAGCATTTT
CASSIGGRGQPQHF
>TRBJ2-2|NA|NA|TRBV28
TGTGCCAGCAGTCCCATGCTAGGGGCCACCGGGGAGCTGTTTTTT
CASSPMLGATGELFF
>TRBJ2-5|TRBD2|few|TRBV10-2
TGCGCCAGCAGTGAACTCTATTATGGGGGAGGGCAGGAGACCCAGTACTTC
CASSELYYGGGQETQYF
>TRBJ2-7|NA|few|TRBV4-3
TGCGCCAGCAGCCACCTCCGGGACAAGAACTACGAGCAGTACTTC
CASSHLRDKNYEQYF
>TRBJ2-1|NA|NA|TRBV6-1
TGTGCCAGCAGTGAAAGGGACTCCTCCCAGTTCTTC
CASSERDSSQFF
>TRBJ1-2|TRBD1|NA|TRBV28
TGTGCCAGCAGTTTAATTGAGGGGGCGCAGGGCTATGGCTACACCTTC
CASSLIEGAQGYGYTF
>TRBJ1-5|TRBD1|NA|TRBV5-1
TGCGCCAGCAGCATCGGACAGGGGGACAATCAGCCCCAGCATTTT
CASSIGQGDNQPQHF
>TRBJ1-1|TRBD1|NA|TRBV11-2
TGTGCCAGCAGCCGGGACAGGGAAGCTTTCTTT
CASSRDREAFF
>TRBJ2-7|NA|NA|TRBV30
TGTGCCTGGGGAGGTAGCTACGAGCAGTACTTC
CAWGGSYEQYF
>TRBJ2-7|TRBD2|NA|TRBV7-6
TGTGCCAGCAGCCGACTAGCGGGAGAGTCCTACGAGCAGTACTTC
CASSRLAGESYEQYF
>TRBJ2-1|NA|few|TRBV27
TGTGCCAGCAGTTTAACCTGGACTGACAATGAGCAGTTCTTC
CASSLTWTDNEQFF
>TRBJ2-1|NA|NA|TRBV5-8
TGTGCCAGCAGCGTACTCCCTCCTAATGAGCAGTTCTTC
CASSVLPPNEQFF
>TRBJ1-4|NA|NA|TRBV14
TGTGCCAGCAGCCCCTTTCGGAATGAAAAACTGTTTTTT
CASSPFRNEKLFF
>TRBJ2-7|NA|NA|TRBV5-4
TGTGCCAGCAGCTCAGATAGCGGCCCGTGGGAGCAGTACTTC
CASSSDSGPWEQYF
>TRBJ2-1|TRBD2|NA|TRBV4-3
TGCGCCAGGCTAGCGGGCCGGGGGGGAAATGAGCAGTTCTTC
CARLAGRGGNEQFF
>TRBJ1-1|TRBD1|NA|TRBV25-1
TGTGCCAGCAGTCTGGACAGGGCGAGCACTGAAGCTTTCTTT
CASSLDRASTEAFF
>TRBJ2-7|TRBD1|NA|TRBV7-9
TGTGCCAGCAGCCCTTCGGGACAGGGTTTGGAGCAGTACTTC
CASSPSGQGLEQYF
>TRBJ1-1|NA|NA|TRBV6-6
TGTGCCAGCAGCCGGAACACTGAAGCTTTCTTT
CASSRNTEAFF